This T cell receptor (beta chain) was sequenced for a study of graft-versus-host responses after intestinal transplantation. Study-level information: Recipients had transplants, and these were multivisceral, liver-intestinal, or isolated intestinal. The recipients all started with anti-thymocyte globulin induction and then took tacrolimus and steroids for about three years.

Profiled with immunoSEQ multiplex PCR; TCRdb holds only in-frame clones, not every one. The table includes 70,000 to 95,000 clones, 90% to 95% detected once. About this clone itself: No antigen is known for it.

The CDR3 runs to 17 residues. V trimming: 9 bases; J trimming: 3 bases; junction bases outside the gene matches: 17. Germline CDR1 reads LGHNA; CDR2 reads YNFKEQ. Study findings and constraints: Recipient marrow contained GvH clones, some of which appeared first in ileum or blood. Early post-transplant HvG declines were associated with peak circulating GvH clone levels.

Source: unstimulated CD8+ T cells sorted from spleen or lymph node cells, taken before transplant. The chain carries TRBV4-2 and TRBJ2-4; 7 bases are shared with TRBD2. This TCR was sampled from a human donor who was the organ donor for an intestinal transplant. The CDR3 region is CARQSDSGGRGKNIQYF. The CDR3 bases are TGTGCCAGGCAATCCGACTCCGGAGGGAGGGGCAAAAACATTCAGTACTTC.